This T cell receptor beta chain was recorded in a study of CD8+CD57+ T cells in acquired aplastic anemia. For the study at large: Mean yield of DNA from sorted CD4+ and CD8+ cells was 3.2 ug. Overall study findings and caveats: Between the patient and control groups, CD8+ Simpson's diversity did not differ significantly. Both patients and controls carried the same twenty-nine CD8+ CDR3 sequences.

Genomic DNA acted as the template from which TCR beta VDJ combination and CDR3 sequence profiling were carried out. Using its own MiXCR run on the reads, TCRdb lists one record per CDR3 protein. This sample has some 150,000 distinct CDR3 sequences, with over 70% found just once. This CDR3 comprises 16 residues. Trimming pared 4 bases from V and 3 bases from J, leaving 16 bases between. Germline V gives CDR1 SGHDN, CDR2 FVKESK. Sequenced patients had shown CD8+CD57+ cell expansion by flow cytometry. Patients uniformly had severe acquired aplastic anemia. Notes on this clonotype: The antigen remains unidentified.

This chain links TRBV14 with TRBJ1-3; D not certain. This TCR was recovered from a human donor with aplastic anemia. Material for sequencing was sorted CD4+, CD8+, or CD8+CD57+ T cells (not recorded which) from PBMCs. In nucleotides, the CDR3 is TGTGCCAGCAGCCCATACATCACAGCAAATGGAAACACCATATATTTT. It specifies CASSPYITANGNTIYF. The full variable domain, its missing parts supplied by reference TRBV14 and TRBJ1-3, is EAGVTQFPSHSVIEKGQTVTLRCDPISGHDNLYWYRRVMGKEIKFLLHFVKESKQDESGMPNNRFLAERTGGTYSTLKVQPAELEDSGVYFCASSPYITANGNTIYFGEGSWLTVV.